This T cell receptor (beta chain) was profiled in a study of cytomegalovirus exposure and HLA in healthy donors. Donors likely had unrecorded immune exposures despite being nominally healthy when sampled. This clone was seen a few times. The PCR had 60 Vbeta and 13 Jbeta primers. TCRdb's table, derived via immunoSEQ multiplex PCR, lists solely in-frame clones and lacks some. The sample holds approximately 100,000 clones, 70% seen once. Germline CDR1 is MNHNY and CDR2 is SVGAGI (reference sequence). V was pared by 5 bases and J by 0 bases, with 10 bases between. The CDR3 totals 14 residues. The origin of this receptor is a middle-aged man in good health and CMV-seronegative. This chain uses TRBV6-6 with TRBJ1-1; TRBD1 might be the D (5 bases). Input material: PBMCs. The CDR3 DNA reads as TGTGCCAGCAGTAAAAGGGGAATGAACACTGAAGCTTTCTTT. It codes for CASSKRGMNTEAFF.